Listed here are 5 T cell receptor beta chains from one sample, sequenced in a study of CD8+ T cells in alopecia areata. TCR sequencing used cDNA made by reverse transcription of extracted RNA. Sequencing used immunoSEQ multiplex PCR; TCRdb keeps in-frame clones, though not all of them. The sample lists about 110,000 clones, over 55% occurring once. Sample: NKG2D-low CD8+ T cells sorted from blood. These receptor sequences come from a human donor with alopecia areata.

This clone appeared once. This chain connects TRBV11-2 to TRBJ2-7, with D uncertain. The CDR3 is made up of 15 amino acids. CDR1 SGHAT and CDR2 FQNNGV come from the germline V gene. V lost 0 bases, J lost 3 bases, and 12 bases lay in between. CDR3 in DNA: TGTGCCAGCAGCTTAGATCCTGGCCTCCACTACGAGCAGTACTTC. Amino acids: CASSLDPGLHYEQYF.

The chain carries TRBV6-5 and TRBJ1-5; 7 bases fit TRBD1. V shed 5 bases, J shed 9 bases, and the junction held 7 bases outside the gene matches. CDR3 length: 13 amino acids. Germline CDR1 is MNHEY and CDR2 is SVGAGI. The CDR3, as DNA: TGTGCCAGCAGTGGGGGACAGTCTGGGCCCCAGCATTTT. It codes for CASSGGQSGPQHF.

This chain uses TRBV13 with TRBJ1-1; D remains ambiguous. Germline CDR1 PRHDT, CDR2 FYEKMQ (reference sequence). This CDR3 comprises 11 residues. Trimming took off 5 bases at V and 8 bases at J, with 9 bases between the two ends. The CDR3 region is CASSTPTEAFF. In DNA form, the CDR3 reads TGTGCCAGCAGCACCCCAACCGAAGCTTTCTTT.

This chain joins TRBV2 and TRBJ2-7; D is unresolved. Germline V gives CDR1 SNHLY, CDR2 FYNNEI. The V end lost 1 base, the J end lost 7 bases, and 2 bases lay between the germline ends. There are 10 residues in the CDR3. CDR3 protein: CASSEGEQYF. DNA for the CDR3: TGTGCCAGCAGTGAAGGAGAGCAGTACTTC.

Only a few counts were recorded for this clone. This chain uses TRBV7-9 with TRBJ2-5; no clear D gene. The CDR3 contains 17 residues. Trimming took 5 bases from V and 0 from J, leaving 19 bases between them. From germline, CDR1 is SEHNR and CDR2 FQNEAQ (reference sequence). The CDR3 region has the DNA TGTGCCAGCAGCCCGATCCCAGGTATTCGCGACCAAGAGACCCAGTACTTC. As protein: CASSPIPGIRDQETQYF. Full variable domain (rest looked up from reference TRBV7-9 and TRBJ2-5): DTGVSQNPRHKITKRGQNVTFRCDPISEHNRLYWYRQTLGQGPEFLTYFQNEAQLEKSRLLSDRFSAERPKGSFSTLEIQRTEQGDSAMYLCASSPIPGIRDQETQYFGPGTRLLVL.